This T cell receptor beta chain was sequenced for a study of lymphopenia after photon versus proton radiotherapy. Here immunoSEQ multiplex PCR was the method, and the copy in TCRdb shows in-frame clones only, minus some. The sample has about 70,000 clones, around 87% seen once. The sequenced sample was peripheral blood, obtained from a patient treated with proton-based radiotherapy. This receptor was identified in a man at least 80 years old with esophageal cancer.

CDR3 loop: CAWRRSPGQPQHF. The DNA of the CDR3 is TGTGCCTGGAGGAGAAGCCCGGGTCAGCCCCAGCATTTT. The chain recombines TRBV30 with TRBJ1-5; D gene uncertain. The V end was cut by 3 bases, the J end by 6 bases, with 12 bases between. The CDR3 has 13 residues. Germline values: CDR1 GTSNPN, CDR2 SVGIG (reference sequence).